These T cell receptor beta chains were read from a single sample in a study of blood T cell repertoires in COVID-19. Sequencing was performed with immunoSEQ multiplex PCR; in TCRdb, only in-frame clones are kept and a portion is missing. The repertoire holds hundreds of thousands of clones, with around 92% as singletons. Material: peripheral blood. The receptors shown here come from a woman between 25 and 40 years old with COVID-19, enrolled during active disease. Both conserved end residues are part of each CDR3. The order of the fields is D gene, V gene, J gene, clone size, CDR3 DNA, CDR3 protein. D genes are given only for firm matches. Only some rows state a clone size, as once, few, many or a class for expanded clones.

d_call: TRBD1; v_call: TRBV19; j_call: TRBJ2-1; clone_size: NA; cdr3_nt: TGTGCCAGTAGTAACACCCGGACAGGGGGGAATGAGCAGTTCTTC; cdr3_aa: CASSNTRTGGNEQFF
d_call: NA; v_call: TRBV28; j_call: TRBJ1-4; clone_size: NA; cdr3_nt: TGTGCCAGCAGCGGGGGGGTAACTAATGAAAAACTGTTTTTT; cdr3_aa: CASSGGVTNEKLFF
d_call: NA; v_call: TRBV3-1/TRBV3-2; j_call: TRBJ1-2; clone_size: NA; cdr3_nt: TGTGCCAGCAGCCCTCTGTGGGAGCACTATGGCTACACCTTC; cdr3_aa: CASSPLWEHYGYTF
d_call: TRBD1; v_call: TRBV14; j_call: TRBJ2-5; clone_size: NA; cdr3_nt: TGTGCCAGCAGCCAAGATGGGGGACAGCCAAGAAAGACCCAGTACTTC; cdr3_aa: CASSQDGGQPRKTQYF
d_call: NA; v_call: TRBV27; j_call: TRBJ2-2; clone_size: NA; cdr3_nt: TGTGCCAGCAGTTTACTGGCGGGTGACCCCGGGGAGCTGTTTTTT; cdr3_aa: CASSLLAGDPGELFF
d_call: NA; v_call: TRBV29-1; j_call: TRBJ1-1; clone_size: once; cdr3_nt: TGCAGCGCTGGGAGGGCAGGGGCTAACACTGAAGCTTTCTTT; cdr3_aa: CSAGRAGANTEAFF
d_call: NA; v_call: TRBV4-2; j_call: TRBJ1-1; clone_size: NA; cdr3_nt: TGTGCCAGCAGCCAAGTCGTCAGGGAGGGGACTGAAGCTTTCTTT; cdr3_aa: CASSQVVREGTEAFF
d_call: NA; v_call: TRBV28; j_call: TRBJ1-5; clone_size: NA; cdr3_nt: TGTGCCAGCAGTCCCCTGCGGAATCAGCCCCAGCATTTT; cdr3_aa: CASSPLRNQPQHF
d_call: NA; v_call: TRBV19; j_call: TRBJ2-5; clone_size: NA; cdr3_nt: TGTGGTAGAGCGGGACAAATAGTGGAGCAAGAGACCCAGTACTTC; cdr3_aa: CGRAGQIVEQETQYF
d_call: TRBD1; v_call: TRBV27; j_call: TRBJ1-4; clone_size: NA; cdr3_nt: TGTGCCAGCAGGCTAGACAGGGGTGGCGAAAAACTGTTTTTT; cdr3_aa: CASRLDRGGEKLFF
d_call: NA; v_call: TRBV9; j_call: TRBJ1-1; clone_size: NA; cdr3_nt: TGTGCCAGCAGCGCGAACGGAGAGTATGAAGCTTTCTTT; cdr3_aa: CASSANGEYEAFF
d_call: TRBD1; v_call: TRBV5-5; j_call: TRBJ2-3; clone_size: NA; cdr3_nt: TGTGCCAGCAGCTTGCGGGCGGGGACAGGCCCAGATACGCAGTATTTT; cdr3_aa: CASSLRAGTGPDTQYF
d_call: TRBD2; v_call: TRBV9; j_call: TRBJ2-3; clone_size: NA; cdr3_nt: TGTGCCAGCAGCGCCCGCCTAGCGGGGGGCGGAACAGATACGCAGTATTTT; cdr3_aa: CASSARLAGGGTDTQYF
d_call: TRBD2; v_call: TRBV7-9; j_call: TRBJ2-1; clone_size: NA; cdr3_nt: TGTGCCAGCAGCCCAAGGACTAGCGGGAGTTTGGGCAATGAGCAGTTCTTC; cdr3_aa: CASSPRTSGSLGNEQFF
d_call: NA; v_call: TRBV4-3; j_call: TRBJ1-6; clone_size: NA; cdr3_nt: TGCGCCAGCAGCCAGAACCCGGGACACAATAATTCACCCCTCCACTTT; cdr3_aa: CASSQNPGHNNSPLHF
d_call: TRBD1; v_call: TRBV6-2/TRBV6-3; j_call: TRBJ2-1; clone_size: once; cdr3_nt: TGTGCCAGCAGTTACTCTACCAGGGGCGGGACAGGGGTCAATGAGCAGTTCTTC; cdr3_aa: CASSYSTRGGTGVNEQFF
d_call: NA; v_call: TRBV11-3; j_call: TRBJ1-1; clone_size: once; cdr3_nt: TGTGCCAGCAGCTTTATTGGAGGGACTGAAGCTTTCTTT; cdr3_aa: CASSFIGGTEAFF
d_call: NA; v_call: TRBV2; j_call: TRBJ1-1; clone_size: once; cdr3_nt: TGTGCCAGCAGGCTCGGACAGTTTGAAGCTTTCTTT; cdr3_aa: CASRLGQFEAFF
d_call: NA; v_call: TRBV6-5; j_call: TRBJ1-1; clone_size: NA; cdr3_nt: TGTGCCAGCAGTTACTTCGAGCTCACAGATGACACTGAAGCTTTCTTT; cdr3_aa: CASSYFELTDDTEAFF
d_call: TRBD1; v_call: TRBV7-9; j_call: TRBJ2-7; clone_size: NA; cdr3_nt: TGTGCCAGCAGCGCCCCGGGACAGGTCGCCAGCGAGCAGTACTTC; cdr3_aa: CASSAPGQVASEQYF
d_call: NA; v_call: TRBV28; j_call: TRBJ1-5; clone_size: NA; cdr3_nt: TGTGCCAGCAGTTCGATCGGTGGCGGGCAGCCCCAGCATTTT; cdr3_aa: CASSSIGGGQPQHF
d_call: NA; v_call: TRBV6-4; j_call: TRBJ2-2; clone_size: NA; cdr3_nt: TGTGCCAGCAGCCGGGACAAGTCTACCGGGGAGCTGTTTTTT; cdr3_aa: CASSRDKSTGELFF
d_call: NA; v_call: TRBV6-5; j_call: TRBJ1-1; clone_size: NA; cdr3_nt: TGTGCCAGCAGTTACTCGTCGGGGGTTAACACTGAAGCTTTCTTT; cdr3_aa: CASSYSSGVNTEAFF
d_call: TRBD1; v_call: TRBV19; j_call: TRBJ1-5; clone_size: NA; cdr3_nt: TGTGCCAGTAAAAACAGGGGACTAGGCGAGCAGCCCCAGCATTTT; cdr3_aa: CASKNRGLGEQPQHF
d_call: NA; v_call: TRBV6-5; j_call: TRBJ2-7; clone_size: NA; cdr3_nt: TGTGCCAGCAGTTACTTTGGACAGTACGAGCAGTACTTC; cdr3_aa: CASSYFGQYEQYF
d_call: NA; v_call: TRBV27; j_call: TRBJ1-3; clone_size: NA; cdr3_nt: TGTGCCCAGCCTGGAGGTGCTGAAAACACCATATATTTT; cdr3_aa: CAQPGGAENTIYF
d_call: NA; v_call: TRBV12-3/TRBV12-4; j_call: TRBJ2-5; clone_size: NA; cdr3_nt: TGTGCCAGCACCCCCAGGGGCCAAGAGACCCAGTACTTC; cdr3_aa: CASTPRGQETQYF
d_call: NA; v_call: TRBV3-1/TRBV3-2; j_call: TRBJ2-5; clone_size: NA; cdr3_nt: TGTGCCAGCAGCCAATCTAGCATCGGGGAGACCCAGTACTTC; cdr3_aa: CASSQSSIGETQYF
d_call: TRBD1; v_call: TRBV19; j_call: TRBJ2-2; clone_size: NA; cdr3_nt: TGTGCCAGTAGTATTGTTTGGACAGGGAACGGGGAGCTGTTTTTT; cdr3_aa: CASSIVWTGNGELFF
d_call: NA; v_call: TRBV9; j_call: TRBJ1-2; clone_size: NA; cdr3_nt: TGTGCCAGCAGCGTTGGGGTCAGGGGTCGGAACTATGGCTACACCTTC; cdr3_aa: CASSVGVRGRNYGYTF
d_call: TRBD1; v_call: TRBV6-6; j_call: TRBJ1-3; clone_size: NA; cdr3_nt: TGTGCCAGCAGTCCTGGACAGGCGGGGACAGTCCCCTCTGGAAACACCATATATTTT; cdr3_aa: CASSPGQAGTVPSGNTIYF
d_call: NA; v_call: TRBV27; j_call: TRBJ1-1; clone_size: NA; cdr3_nt: TGTGCCAGCAGTTTAGGGCAGTATACTGAAGCTTTCTTT; cdr3_aa: CASSLGQYTEAFF
d_call: NA; v_call: TRBV2; j_call: TRBJ2-5; clone_size: NA; cdr3_nt: TGTGCCAGCAATATACTAGTCGTAGAGACCCAGTACTTC; cdr3_aa: CASNILVVETQYF
d_call: NA; v_call: TRBV7-9; j_call: TRBJ1-2; clone_size: NA; cdr3_nt: TGTGCCAGCAGCTCTGGGAAAGGGAGGGGCTACACCTTC; cdr3_aa: CASSSGKGRGYTF
d_call: TRBD1; v_call: TRBV4-2; j_call: TRBJ2-2; clone_size: NA; cdr3_nt: TGTGCCAGCAGCCAAGAAGGGACAGGGAACGGCGGGGAGCTGTTTTTT; cdr3_aa: CASSQEGTGNGGELFF
d_call: NA; v_call: TRBV4-3; j_call: TRBJ1-2; clone_size: NA; cdr3_nt: TGCGCCAGCAGCCCAGACGGGGTGCAGTATGGCTACACCTTC; cdr3_aa: CASSPDGVQYGYTF
d_call: NA; v_call: TRBV2; j_call: TRBJ1-3; clone_size: NA; cdr3_nt: TGTGCCAGCAGGGCAGACTCTGGAAACACCATATATTTT; cdr3_aa: CASRADSGNTIYF
d_call: NA; v_call: TRBV3-1/TRBV3-2; j_call: TRBJ1-1; clone_size: NA; cdr3_nt: TGTGCCAGCAGCCAAGTTGGAGGGGAAAGACCTGAAGCTTTCTTT; cdr3_aa: CASSQVGGERPEAFF
d_call: TRBD1; v_call: TRBV11-3; j_call: TRBJ1-1; clone_size: NA; cdr3_nt: TGTGCCAGCAGCTTAGGAGAGACAGGGACTGAAGCTTTCTTT; cdr3_aa: CASSLGETGTEAFF
d_call: NA; v_call: TRBV5-1; j_call: TRBJ1-1; clone_size: NA; cdr3_nt: TGCGCCAGCAGCTTGGGAGGGGGTGGCACTGAAGCTTTCTTT; cdr3_aa: CASSLGGGGTEAFF
d_call: TRBD1; v_call: TRBV10-1; j_call: TRBJ1-5; clone_size: NA; cdr3_nt: TGCGCCAGCAGACGCACAGGGGGCTATCAGCCCCAGCATTTT; cdr3_aa: CASRRTGGYQPQHF
d_call: NA; v_call: TRBV27; j_call: TRBJ2-2; clone_size: NA; cdr3_nt: TGTGCCAGCAGTTTAGGGGGGTCGAACACCGGGGAGCTGTTTTTT; cdr3_aa: CASSLGGSNTGELFF
d_call: NA; v_call: TRBV4-3; j_call: TRBJ2-7; clone_size: NA; cdr3_nt: TGCGCCGCCCGGGTCCTCCGACCCTACGAGCAGTACTTC; cdr3_aa: CAARVLRPYEQYF
d_call: TRBD1; v_call: TRBV6-5; j_call: TRBJ1-1; clone_size: NA; cdr3_nt: TGTGCCAGCAGTAAGGACAGGGGGAGGACTGAAGCTTTCTTT; cdr3_aa: CASSKDRGRTEAFF
d_call: NA; v_call: TRBV10-3; j_call: TRBJ1-6; clone_size: NA; cdr3_nt: TGTGCCATCAGTGAGTCGGGGAGGGGGAACTCCTATAATTCACCCCTCCACTTT; cdr3_aa: CAISESGRGNSYNSPLHF
d_call: NA; v_call: TRBV11-2; j_call: TRBJ1-6; clone_size: few; cdr3_nt: TGTGCCAGCAGCTTAAGGGGAGGGACCTCCTATAATTCACCCCTCCACTTT; cdr3_aa: CASSLRGGTSYNSPLHF
d_call: TRBD1; v_call: TRBV15; j_call: TRBJ2-5; clone_size: NA; cdr3_nt: TGTGCCACAAAAGACAGGGTTGAAGCGAAAGAGACCCAGTACTTC; cdr3_aa: CATKDRVEAKETQYF
d_call: TRBD1; v_call: TRBV30; j_call: TRBJ2-5; clone_size: NA; cdr3_nt: TGTGCCTGGTCTATGGACAGGGAAGAGACCCAGTACTTC; cdr3_aa: CAWSMDREETQYF
d_call: TRBD2; v_call: TRBV5-5; j_call: TRBJ2-1; clone_size: once; cdr3_nt: TGTGCCAGCAGCTTGAATCCGGGAGGGAGGTACAATGAGCAGTTCTTC; cdr3_aa: CASSLNPGGRYNEQFF
d_call: NA; v_call: TRBV9; j_call: TRBJ2-3; clone_size: NA; cdr3_nt: TGTGCCAGCAGCCCCAGGAGGGGGGGGGCAGATACGCAGTATTTT; cdr3_aa: CASSPRRGGADTQYF
d_call: NA; v_call: TRBV5-5; j_call: TRBJ2-7; clone_size: NA; cdr3_nt: TGTGCCAGCAGCTTGGTGGGAGCATTAGACGAGCAGTACTTC; cdr3_aa: CASSLVGALDEQYF
d_call: TRBD2; v_call: TRBV5-1; j_call: TRBJ2-2; clone_size: once; cdr3_nt: TGCGCCAGCAGCTTGGCTAGCGGGGGTGCAAACACCGGGGAGCTGTTTTTT; cdr3_aa: CASSLASGGANTGELFF